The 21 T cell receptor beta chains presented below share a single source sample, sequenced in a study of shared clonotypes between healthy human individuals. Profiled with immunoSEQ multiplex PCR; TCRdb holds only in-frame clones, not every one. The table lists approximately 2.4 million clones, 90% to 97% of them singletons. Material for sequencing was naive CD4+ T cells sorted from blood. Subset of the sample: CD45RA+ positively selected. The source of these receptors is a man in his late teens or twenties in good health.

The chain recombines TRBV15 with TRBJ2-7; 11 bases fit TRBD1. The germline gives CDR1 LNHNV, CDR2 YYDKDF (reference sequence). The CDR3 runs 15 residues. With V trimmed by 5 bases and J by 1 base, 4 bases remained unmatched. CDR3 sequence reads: CATSSRDRGSYEQYF. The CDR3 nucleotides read TGTGCCACCAGCTCCCGGGACAGGGGGTCCTACGAGCAGTACTTC. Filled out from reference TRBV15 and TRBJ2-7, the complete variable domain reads DAMVIQNPRYQVTQFGKPVTLSCSQTLNHNVMYWYQQKSSQAPKLLFHYYDKDFNNEADTPDNFQSRRPNTSFCFLDIRSPGLGDTAMYLCATSSRDRGSYEQYFGPGTRLTVT.

CDR3 nucleotides: TGTGCCAGCAGTGAACAAACCGGGCGGTTAAATGAAAAACTGTTTTTT. Protein: CASSEQTGRLNEKLFF. The rearrangement uses TRBV6-1 and TRBJ1-4; D is undetermined. The CDR3 runs to 16 residues. Per germline, CDR1 MNHNS and CDR2 SASEGT. With 2 bases removed from V and 5 bases from J, the gap between germline ends came to 15 bases.

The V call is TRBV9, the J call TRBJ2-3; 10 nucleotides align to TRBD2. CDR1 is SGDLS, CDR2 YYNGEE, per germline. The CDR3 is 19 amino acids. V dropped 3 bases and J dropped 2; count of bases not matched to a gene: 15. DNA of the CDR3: TGTGCCAGCAGCGCCCGGACTAGCGGAACAATTTTAATCACAGATACGCAGTATTTT. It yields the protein CASSARTSGTILITDTQYF.

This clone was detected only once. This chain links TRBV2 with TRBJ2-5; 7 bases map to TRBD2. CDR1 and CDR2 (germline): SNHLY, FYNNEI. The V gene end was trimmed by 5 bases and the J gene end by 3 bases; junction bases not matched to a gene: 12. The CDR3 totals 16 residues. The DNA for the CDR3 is TGTGCCAGCAGTAGGGGACTACCGGGGGGAGAAGAGACCCAGTACTTC. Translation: CASSRGLPGGEETQYF. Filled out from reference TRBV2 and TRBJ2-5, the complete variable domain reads EPEVTQTPSHQVTQMGQEVILRCVPISNHLYFYWYRQILGQKVEFLVSFYNNEISEKSEIFDDQFSVERPDGSNFTLKIRSTKLEDSAMYFCASSRGLPGGEETQYFGPGTRLLVL.

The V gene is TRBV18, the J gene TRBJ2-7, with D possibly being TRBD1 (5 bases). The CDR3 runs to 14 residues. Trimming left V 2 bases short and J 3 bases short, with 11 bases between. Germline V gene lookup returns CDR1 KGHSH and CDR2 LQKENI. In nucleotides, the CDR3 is TGTGCCAGCTCACCAAATTCAGGGAACTACGAGCAGTACTTC. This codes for CASSPNSGNYEQYF.

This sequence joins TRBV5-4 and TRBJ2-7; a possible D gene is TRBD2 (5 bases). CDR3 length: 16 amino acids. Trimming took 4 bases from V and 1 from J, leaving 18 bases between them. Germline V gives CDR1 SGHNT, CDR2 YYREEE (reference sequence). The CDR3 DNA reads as TGTGCCAGCAGCCGGAGTTTAGCGTCCTCTTCCTACGAGCAGTACTTC. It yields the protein CASSRSLASSSYEQYF.

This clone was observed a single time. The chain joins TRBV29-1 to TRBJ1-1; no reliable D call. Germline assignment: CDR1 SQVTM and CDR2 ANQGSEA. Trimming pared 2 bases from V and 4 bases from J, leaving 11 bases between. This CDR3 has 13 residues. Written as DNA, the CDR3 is TGCAGCGTTGAATCGCGGGCAGGCACTGAAGCTTTCTTT. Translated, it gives CSVESRAGTEAFF.

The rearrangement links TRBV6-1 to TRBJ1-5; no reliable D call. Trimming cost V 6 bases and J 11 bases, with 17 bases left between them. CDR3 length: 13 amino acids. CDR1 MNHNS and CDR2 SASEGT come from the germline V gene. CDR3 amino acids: CASRTPKAPAQHF. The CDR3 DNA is TGTGCCAGCAGGACCCCGAAGGCGCCCGCCCAGCATTTT.

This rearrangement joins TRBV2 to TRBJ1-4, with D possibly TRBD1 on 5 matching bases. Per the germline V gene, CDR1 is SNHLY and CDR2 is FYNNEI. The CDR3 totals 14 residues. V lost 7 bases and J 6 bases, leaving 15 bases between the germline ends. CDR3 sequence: CASKSNSGDEKLFF. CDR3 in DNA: TGTGCCAGCAAGTCTAACTCGGGGGATGAAAAACTGTTTTTT.

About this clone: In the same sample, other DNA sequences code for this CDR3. Written as DNA, the CDR3 is TGTGCCAGCAGTGAAGCAGGCAATCAGCCCCAGCATTTT. It is translated as CASSEAGNQPQHF. The rearrangement links TRBV6-1 to TRBJ1-5, with D hard to call. V was trimmed by 0 bases and J by 2 bases, leaving 2 bases between them. The CDR3 extends over 13 amino acids. CDR1 and CDR2 (germline): MNHNS, SASEGT.

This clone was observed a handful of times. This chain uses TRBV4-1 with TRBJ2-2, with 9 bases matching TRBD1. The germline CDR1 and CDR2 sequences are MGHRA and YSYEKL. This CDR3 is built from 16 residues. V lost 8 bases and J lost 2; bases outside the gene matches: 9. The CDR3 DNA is TGCGCCAGCGAACGGTGGGGACAGGGAAACACCGGGGAGCTGTTTTTT. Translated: CASERWGQGNTGELFF.

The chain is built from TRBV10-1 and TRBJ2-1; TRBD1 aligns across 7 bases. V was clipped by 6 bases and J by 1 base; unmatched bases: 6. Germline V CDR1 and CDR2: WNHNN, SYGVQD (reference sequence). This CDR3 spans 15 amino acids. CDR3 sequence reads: CASRDRLVSYNEQFF. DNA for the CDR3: TGCGCCAGCAGGGACAGGCTAGTGTCCTACAATGAGCAGTTCTTC.

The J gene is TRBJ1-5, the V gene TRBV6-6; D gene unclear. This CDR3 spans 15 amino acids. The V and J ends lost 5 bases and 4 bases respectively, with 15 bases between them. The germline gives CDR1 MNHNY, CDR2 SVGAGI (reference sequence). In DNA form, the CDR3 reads TGTGCCAGCAGTCGCAACGTTGGCGAGAATCAGCCCCAGCATTTT. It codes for CASSRNVGENQPQHF.

The CDR3 region has the DNA TGTGCCAGCAGCGCCCTGAGTGGAGATACGCAGTATTTT. This encodes CASSALSGDTQYF. The gene calls are TRBV9 and TRBJ2-3, with unresolved D. Germline lookup yields CDR1 SGDLS and CDR2 YYNGEE. Trimming cost V 3 bases and J 5 bases, with 10 bases left between them. The CDR3 spans 13 residues. The variable domain in full, with the rest retrieved from reference TRBV9 and TRBJ2-3, is DSGVTQTPKHLITATGQRVTLRCSPRSGDLSVYWYQQSLDQGLQFLIQYYNGEERAKGNILERFSAQQFPDLHSELNLSSLELGDSALYFCASSALSGDTQYFGPGTRLTVL.

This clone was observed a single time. Here the CDR3 reads CASSSGTGKSSYNSPLHF. The CDR3 bases are TGTGCCAGCAGCTCCGGGACAGGGAAAAGCTCCTATAATTCACCCCTCCACTTT. This chain links TRBV5-6 with TRBJ1-6; 9 positions agree with TRBD1. J was trimmed by 0 bases and V by 3 bases; bases with no gene match: 7. The CDR3 length is 18 residues. Germline values: CDR1 SGHDT, CDR2 YYEEEE. The full variable domain, its missing parts supplied by reference TRBV5-6 and TRBJ1-6, is DAGVTQSPTHLIKTRGQQVTLRCSPKSGHDTVSWYQQALGQGPQFIFQYYEEEERQRGNFPDRFSGHQFPNYSSELNVNALLLGDSALYLCASSSGTGKSSYNSPLHFGNGTRLTVT.

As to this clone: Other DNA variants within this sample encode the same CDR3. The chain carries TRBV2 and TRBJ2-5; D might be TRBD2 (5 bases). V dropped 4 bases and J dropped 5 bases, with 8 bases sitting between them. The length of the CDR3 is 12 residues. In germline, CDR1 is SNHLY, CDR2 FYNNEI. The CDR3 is CASSVGGETQYF. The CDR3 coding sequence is TGTGCCAGCAGTGTCGGAGGCGAGACCCAGTACTTC.

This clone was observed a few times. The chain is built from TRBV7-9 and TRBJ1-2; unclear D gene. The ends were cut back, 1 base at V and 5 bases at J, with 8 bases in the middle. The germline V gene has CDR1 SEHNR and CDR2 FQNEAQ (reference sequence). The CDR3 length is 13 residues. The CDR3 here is CASSLDVGYGYTF. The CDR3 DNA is TGTGCCAGCAGCTTAGATGTGGGTTATGGCTACACCTTC.

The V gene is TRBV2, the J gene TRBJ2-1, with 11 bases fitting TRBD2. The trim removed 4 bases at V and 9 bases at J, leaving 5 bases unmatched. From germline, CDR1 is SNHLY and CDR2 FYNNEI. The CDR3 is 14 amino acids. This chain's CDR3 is CASSGLAGGLEQFF. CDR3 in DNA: TGTGCCAGCAGTGGGTTAGCGGGGGGGCTTGAGCAGTTCTTC.

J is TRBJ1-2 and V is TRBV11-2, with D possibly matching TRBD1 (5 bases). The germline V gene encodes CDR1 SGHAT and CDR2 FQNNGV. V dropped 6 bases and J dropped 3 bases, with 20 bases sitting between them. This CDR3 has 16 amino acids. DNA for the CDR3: TGTGCCAGCAGAGATCTTCAACGGGGACCATACTATGGCTACACCTTC. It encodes CASRDLQRGPYYGYTF. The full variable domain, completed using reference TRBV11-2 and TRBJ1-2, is EAGVAQSPRYKIIEKRQSVAFWCNPISGHATLYWYQQILGQGPKLLIQFQNNGVVDDSQLPKDRFSAERLKGVDSTLKIQPAKLEDSAVYLCASRDLQRGPYYGYTFGSGTRLTVV.

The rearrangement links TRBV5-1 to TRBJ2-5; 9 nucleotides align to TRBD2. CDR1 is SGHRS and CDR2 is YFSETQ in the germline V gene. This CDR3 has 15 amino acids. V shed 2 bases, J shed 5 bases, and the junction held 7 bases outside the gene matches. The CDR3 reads CASSFGGTSGETQYF. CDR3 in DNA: TGCGCCAGCAGCTTTGGGGGTACTAGCGGGGAGACCCAGTACTTC.

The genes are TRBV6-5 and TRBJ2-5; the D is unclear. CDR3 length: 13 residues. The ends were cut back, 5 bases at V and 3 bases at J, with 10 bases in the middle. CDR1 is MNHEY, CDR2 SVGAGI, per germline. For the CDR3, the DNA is TGTGCCAGCAGTAGCTACAGAGAAGAGACCCAGTACTTC. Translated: CASSSYREETQYF.